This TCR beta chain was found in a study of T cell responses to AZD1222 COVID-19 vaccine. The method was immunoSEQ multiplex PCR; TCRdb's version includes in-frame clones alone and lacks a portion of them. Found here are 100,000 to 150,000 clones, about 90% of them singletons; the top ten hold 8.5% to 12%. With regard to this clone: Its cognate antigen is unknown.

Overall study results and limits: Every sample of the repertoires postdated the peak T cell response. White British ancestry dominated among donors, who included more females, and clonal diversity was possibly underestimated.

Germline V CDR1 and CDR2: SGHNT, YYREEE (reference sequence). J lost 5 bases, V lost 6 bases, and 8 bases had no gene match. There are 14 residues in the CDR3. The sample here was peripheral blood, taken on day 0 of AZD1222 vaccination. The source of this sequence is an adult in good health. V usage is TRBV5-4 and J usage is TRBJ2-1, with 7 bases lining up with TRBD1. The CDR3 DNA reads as TGTGCCAGCACCCCCCCAGGGGGTAACAATGAGCAGTTCTTC. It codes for CASTPPGGNNEQFF.